One T cell receptor beta chain is described in this entry. Germline V gene data show CDR1 as KGHDR and CDR2 as SFDVKD. V dropped 11 bases and J dropped 9; count of bases not matched to a gene: 6. The CDR3 runs 11 residues. The data were taken from a study of T cells in Graves' hyperthyroidism and ophthalmopathy. There were TCR beta CDR3 regions amplified from RNA transcripts. HTBI primers drove first-round RT-PCR of the TCR CDR3. TCRdb independently ran MiXCR on the multiplex PCR reads; one entry per CDR3 protein. Found here are hundreds of thousands of distinct CDR3 sequences, 30% to 40% of them singletons; the top ten hold roughly 30%.

The V and J genes are TRBV24-1 and TRBJ1-1, with 9 bases lining up with TRBD1. This clonotype was sampled from a woman aged 40 to 50 with Graves' hyperthyroidism. Input material: blood. The CDR3 loop reads CASSGQGKAFF. DNA of the CDR3: TGTGCCAGCAGCGGACAGGGGAAAGCTTTCTTT.